Listed below are T cell receptor beta chains from one sample, sequenced in a study of blood T cells in healthy people across ages. TCRdb re-called the 5' RACE reads with MiXCR, one entry per CDR3 protein. The table has approximately 850,000 distinct CDR3 sequences, approximately 44% seen once. The sample taken for sequencing was blood. The receptor source for this set is a man in his 60s in good health. Each CDR3 is given with its conserved first and last residue. A D gene is named only where the DNA matches it firmly. Expanded clones get a size class; other rows say once, few or many, or leave the size out.

d_call j_call v_call clone_size cdr3_nt cdr3_aa
NA TRBJ2-7 TRBV7-9 once TGTGCCGGCAGCTTATTGGAGGGGGCTGGAAACTACGAGCAGTACTTC CAGSLLEGAGNYEQYF
NA TRBJ2-1 TRBV28 few TGTGCCAGCAGTTCACTCACTCAGGGGTGGTATACAAATGAGCAGTTCTTC CASSSLTQGWYTNEQFF
NA TRBJ2-3 TRBV2 NA TGTGCCAGCGACGGAAGCACAGATACGCAGTATTTT CASDGSTDTQYF
TRBD1 TRBJ2-1 TRBV11-2 NA TGTGCCAGCAGCCCGGACAGGGTTTCCATCAATGAGCAGTTCTTC CASSPDRVSINEQFF
NA TRBJ2-1 TRBV27 NA TGTGCCAGCAGTTTGCACGGCAATGAGCAGTTCTTC CASSLHGNEQFF
NA TRBJ1-3 TRBV5-6 NA TGTGCCAGCAGCTTGCCAGGGACTGGAAACACCATATATTTT CASSLPGTGNTIYF
NA TRBJ1-2 TRBV20-1 NA TGCAGCCTCTGGGGGGCGCGAGGCTACACCTTC CSLWGARGYTF
NA TRBJ2-7 TRBV6-1 NA TGTGCCAGCAGTGTTGACGGCTACGAGCAGTACTTC CASSVDGYEQYF
NA TRBJ2-7 TRBV20-1 NA TGCAGTGCTAGCATAGGGTCCGGGTACGAGCAGTACTTC CSASIGSGYEQYF
TRBD2 TRBJ2-4 TRBV10-2 NA TGCGCCAGCTTTCCCGGTGATCGGGGGGGGCTCGACATTCAGTACTTC CASFPGDRGGLDIQYF
NA TRBJ2-7 TRBV6-1 NA TGTGCCAGCAGTGAAGACAGAGAAGGGGGTGATCCTTATCACGAGCAGTACTTC CASSEDREGGDPYHEQYF
NA TRBJ2-5 TRBV10-3 few TGTGCCATCAGTGAACGTGTGGAGGGGTTGGAGACCCAGTACTTC CAISERVEGLETQYF
NA TRBJ2-1 TRBV9 few TGTGCCAGCAGCAACGATTTAAGGGACGGTTACAATGAGCAGTTCTTC CASSNDLRDGYNEQFF
TRBD2 TRBJ2-7 TRBV3-1 few TGTGCCAGCAGCCTCCTAGCGGATTTTTCATACGAGCAGTACTTC CASSLLADFSYEQYF
NA TRBJ1-2 TRBV5-4 NA TGTGCCAGCAGCTACGGCGGGACCGCTAATCACGGGGGCTACACCTTC CASSYGGTANHGGYTF
NA TRBJ2-7 TRBV7-8 many TGTGCCAGCAGCTTCGGGGCCGAGCAGTACTTC CASSFGAEQYF